These 21 T cell receptor beta chains were sequenced from one sample in a study of T cell repertoires and HLA-DP antigens. These receptors' antigens are unknown. The repertoire was sequenced with immunoSEQ multiplex PCR; TCRdb's copy has only in-frame clones and lacks some. The sample yields over 60,000 clones, about four fifths seen once. Sequencing was performed on CD4+ T cells from PBMCs. These receptors originate from a man aged 60 to 75 in good health and CMV-seronegative.

The chain recombines TRBV5-1 with TRBJ1-1; D is undetermined. The V gene lost 0 bases and the J gene lost 1 base, with 10 bases spanning the gap. The germline gives CDR1 SGHRS, CDR2 YFSETQ. There are 15 residues in the CDR3. This chain's CDR3 is CASSLGVVGNTEAFF. The CDR3, as DNA: TGCGCCAGCAGCTTGGGAGTTGTTGGGAACACTGAAGCTTTCTTT.

V usage is TRBV19 and J usage is TRBJ1-2; TRBD1 agrees at 7 bases. Germline CDR1 reads LNHDA; CDR2 reads SQIVND (reference sequence). The V segment lost 2 bases and the J segment 3 bases; nucleotides outside the gene matches: 6. The CDR3 sequence is 15 residues long. CDR3 amino acids: CASSIPQGEYYGYTF. The CDR3 DNA sequence: TGTGCCAGTAGTATACCGCAGGGGGAATACTATGGCTACACCTTC.

The chain carries TRBV7-9 and TRBJ1-5, with D possibly matching TRBD1 (5 bases). The CDR3 has 14 residues. Looked up from germline, CDR1 is SEHNR and CDR2 is FQNEAQ (reference sequence). V shed 4 bases and J shed 3 bases, with 10 bases lying between them. CDR3 residues: CASSSDNLNQPQHF. The CDR3 DNA sequence: TGTGCCAGCAGCTCGGACAACCTCAATCAGCCCCAGCATTTT.

The chain carries TRBV19 and TRBJ2-1; weak D call: TRBD1 (6 bases). The CDR3 has 13 amino acids. Germline V lookup: CDR1 LNHDA, CDR2 SQIVND (reference sequence). Trimming took off 4 bases at V and 4 bases at J, with 8 bases between the two ends. CDR3 bases: TGTGCCAGTAGTACTCAGGGGTACAATGAGCAGTTCTTC. Amino acid sequence: CASSTQGYNEQFF.

A few counts support this clone. V and J are TRBV6-5 and TRBJ1-1; D is undetermined. With 3 bases removed from V and 1 base from J, the gap between germline ends came to 12 bases. CDR1 and CDR2 (germline): MNHEY, SVGAGI. The CDR3 runs to 15 residues. This chain's CDR3 is CASSYRVRGNTEAFF. The CDR3 region has the DNA TGTGCCAGCAGTTATCGGGTTCGAGGGAACACTGAAGCTTTCTTT.

This sequence joins TRBV19 and TRBJ1-2; perhaps TRBD1 as D (6 bases). Trimming took off 3 bases at V and 7 bases at J, with 9 bases between the two ends. CDR3 length: 12 residues. CDR1 is LNHDA, CDR2 SQIVND, per germline (reference sequence). The chain's CDR3 is CASSMRTAGYTF. The CDR3, as DNA: TGTGCCAGTAGTATGAGGACAGCTGGCTACACCTTC.

This rearrangement joins TRBV5-1 to TRBJ2-3, with D unresolved. Germline CDR1 reads SGHRS; CDR2 reads YFSETQ. This CDR3 is 13 amino acids long. The ends were cut back, 3 bases at V and 1 base at J, with 6 bases in the middle. This CDR3 reads CASSSQGTDTQYF. CDR3 coding DNA: TGCGCCAGCAGCTCCCAAGGCACAGATACGCAGTATTTT. Filled out from reference TRBV5-1 and TRBJ2-3, the complete variable domain reads KAGVTQTPRYLIKTRGQQVTLSCSPISGHRSVSWYQQTPGQGLQFLFEYFSETQRNKGNFPGRFSGRQFSNSRSEMNVSTLELGDSALYLCASSSQGTDTQYFGPGTRLTVL.

The rearrangement joins TRBV6-5 to TRBJ2-5; no firm D call. In germline, CDR1 is MNHEY, CDR2 SVGAGI. Trimming stripped 0 bases from V and 2 bases from J, with 13 bases between. This CDR3 is 16 amino acids long. The CDR3 bases are TGTGCCAGCAGTTACTCCCCCAGGACCTTTCAAGAGACCCAGTACTTC. This translates into CASSYSPRTFQETQYF.

This rearrangement joins TRBV27 to TRBJ2-2; 7 bases agree with TRBD2. There are 15 residues in the CDR3. Germline loops: CDR1 MNHEY, CDR2 SMNVEV (reference sequence). Trimming took 3 bases from V and 5 from J; bases not matched to a gene: 6. The CDR3 bases are TGTGCCAGCAGTTTGACTAGCTTAGGGACCGGGGAGCTGTTTTTT. This encodes CASSLTSLGTGELFF.

The rearrangement joins TRBV4-1 to TRBJ1-6; tentatively, D is TRBD1 (5 bases). From germline, CDR1 is MGHRA and CDR2 YSYEKL. The CDR3 loop spans 14 amino acids. V lost 0 bases to trimming and J lost 14 bases, with 14 bases between them. This CDR3 is CASSQDSQGRTLHF. The CDR3 DNA follows: TGCGCCAGCAGCCAAGATTCCCAGGGCCGGACCCTCCACTTT.

The rearrangement links TRBV5-1 to TRBJ2-3, with 7 bases lining up with TRBD2. The CDR3 loop spans 13 amino acids. Trimming cost V 4 bases and J 6 bases; bases outside gene matches: 5. The germline gives CDR1 SGHRS, CDR2 YFSETQ. In DNA, the CDR3 is TGCGCCAGCAGCCATCAGGGAGGGGATACGCAGTATTTT. It is translated as CASSHQGGDTQYF. Filled out from reference TRBV5-1 and TRBJ2-3, the complete variable domain reads KAGVTQTPRYLIKTRGQQVTLSCSPISGHRSVSWYQQTPGQGLQFLFEYFSETQRNKGNFPGRFSGRQFSNSRSEMNVSTLELGDSALYLCASSHQGGDTQYFGPGTRLTVL.

This chain connects TRBV2 to TRBJ2-1, with TRBD2 as a possible D gene (6 bases). This CDR3 has 12 residues. V shed 7 bases and J shed 8 bases, with 12 bases lying between them. The V gene's germline CDR1 is SNHLY and CDR2 FYNNEI. CDR3 in amino acids: CASKEGWDEQFF. As DNA, the CDR3 is TGTGCCAGCAAGGAGGGGTGGGATGAGCAGTTCTTC.

The chain has TRBV20-1 and TRBJ1-2; D not resolved. Trimming pared 3 bases from V and 5 bases from J, leaving 7 bases between. Germline assignment: CDR1 DFQATT and CDR2 SNEGSKA (reference sequence). The CDR3 has 11 amino acids. As DNA, the CDR3 is TGCAGTGCTAGCCCTCATTATGGCTACACCTTC. Amino acid sequence: CSASPHYGYTF.

V is TRBV15 and J is TRBJ1-3, with D uncertain. V lost 3 bases, J lost 4 bases, and 13 bases lay in between. This CDR3 is built from 15 residues. Germline loops: CDR1 LNHNV, CDR2 YYDKDF (reference sequence). The CDR3 DNA is TGTGCCACCAGCAGGATTGGGGAGCGAGGAAACACCATATATTTT. As protein: CATSRIGERGNTIYF.

In this sample, this clone turned up once. V usage is TRBV5-1 and J usage is TRBJ2-1; 13 nucleotides agree with TRBD2. The CDR3 extends over 16 amino acids. The V and J ends lost 3 bases and 6 bases, in that order; junction bases with no gene match: 6. Germline CDR1 SGHRS, CDR2 YFSETQ. CDR3 amino acids: CASSSMTSGGSNEQFF. For the CDR3, the DNA is TGCGCCAGCAGCTCAATGACTAGCGGGGGGTCCAATGAGCAGTTCTTC.

This clone appeared a few times. The chain couples TRBV18 to TRBJ1-1; possible D gene TRBD1, 5 bases. Germline CDR1 KGHSH, CDR2 LQKENI. V was clipped by 1 base and J by 3 bases, with 6 bases between them. CDR3 length: 13 amino acids. The CDR3 reads CASSPRGDTEAFF. The CDR3 coding sequence is TGTGCCAGCTCACCACGAGGGGACACTGAAGCTTTCTTT.

The sample holds many counts of this clone. The chain employs TRBV7-2 and TRBJ1-2; no reliable D call. The CDR3 loop spans 14 amino acids. Germline-derived CDR1 and CDR2 are SGHTA and FQGNSA. Trimming removed 2 bases from V and 2 bases from J, with 9 bases in between. The CDR3 protein is CASSLSSVNYGYTF. The CDR3 DNA reads as TGTGCCAGCAGCTTATCGTCCGTAAACTATGGCTACACCTTC.

V is TRBV11-2 and J is TRBJ1-3; no reliable D call. CDR3 length: 15 amino acids. Per germline, CDR1 SGHAT and CDR2 FQNNGV. V was trimmed by 5 bases and J by 0 bases, leaving 11 bases between them. CDR3: CASSQDFSSGNTIYF. In DNA, the CDR3 is TGTGCCAGCAGCCAAGATTTTAGCTCTGGAAACACCATATATTTT. The complete variable domain, with remaining parts taken from reference TRBV11-2 and TRBJ1-3, reads EAGVAQSPRYKIIEKRQSVAFWCNPISGHATLYWYQQILGQGPKLLIQFQNNGVVDDSQLPKDRFSAERLKGVDSTLKIQPAKLEDSAVYLCASSQDFSSGNTIYFGEGSWLTVV.

The chain recombines TRBV11-2 with TRBJ2-3; D uncertain. Germline CDR1 SGHAT, CDR2 FQNNGV. The CDR3 extends over 12 amino acids. The V gene lost 5 bases and the J gene lost 4 bases, with 7 bases spanning the gap. This CDR3 reads CASSPLADTQYF. The DNA for the CDR3 is TGTGCCAGCAGCCCTCTAGCAGATACGCAGTATTTT.

V is TRBV18 and J is TRBJ2-1; 11 positions agree with TRBD1. The CDR3 extends over 15 amino acids. Germline values: CDR1 KGHSH, CDR2 LQKENI. Germline trimming cut 4 bases from V and 2 bases from J; bases unmatched to any gene: 1. The CDR3 nucleotides read TGTGCCAGCTCACGGACAGGGGGCCCCTACAATGAGCAGTTCTTC. Translated: CASSRTGGPYNEQFF. The variable domain in full, with the rest retrieved from reference TRBV18 and TRBJ2-1, is NAGVMQNPRHLVRRRGQEARLRCSPMKGHSHVYWYRQLPEEGLKFMVYLQKENIIDESGMPKERFSAEFPKEGPSILRIQQVVRGDSAAYFCASSRTGGPYNEQFFGPGTRLTVL.

This chain connects TRBV29-1 to TRBJ1-1, with D tentatively TRBD1 (5 bases). This CDR3 is built from 13 residues. V was shortened by 6 bases and J by 0 bases, with 11 bases between the two germline ends. Germline V gene sequence: CDR1 SQVTM, CDR2 ANQGSEA. The CDR3 nucleotides read TGCAGCGTCTCCCGGGACCTGAACACTGAAGCTTTCTTT. Translated: CSVSRDLNTEAFF.